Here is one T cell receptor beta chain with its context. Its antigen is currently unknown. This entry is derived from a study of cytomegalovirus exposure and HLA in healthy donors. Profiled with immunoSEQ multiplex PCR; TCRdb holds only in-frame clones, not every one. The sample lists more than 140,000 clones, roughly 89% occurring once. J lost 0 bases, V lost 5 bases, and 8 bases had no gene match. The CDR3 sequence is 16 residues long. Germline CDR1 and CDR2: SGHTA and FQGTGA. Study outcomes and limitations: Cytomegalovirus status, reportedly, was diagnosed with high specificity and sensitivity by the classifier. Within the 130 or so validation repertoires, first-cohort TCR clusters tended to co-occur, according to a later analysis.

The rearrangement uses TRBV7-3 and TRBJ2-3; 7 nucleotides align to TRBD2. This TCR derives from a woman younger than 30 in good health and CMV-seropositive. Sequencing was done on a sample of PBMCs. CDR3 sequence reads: CASSHGGGWSTDTQYF. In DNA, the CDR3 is TGTGCCAGCAGCCACGGGGGAGGGTGGAGCACAGATACGCAGTATTTT.